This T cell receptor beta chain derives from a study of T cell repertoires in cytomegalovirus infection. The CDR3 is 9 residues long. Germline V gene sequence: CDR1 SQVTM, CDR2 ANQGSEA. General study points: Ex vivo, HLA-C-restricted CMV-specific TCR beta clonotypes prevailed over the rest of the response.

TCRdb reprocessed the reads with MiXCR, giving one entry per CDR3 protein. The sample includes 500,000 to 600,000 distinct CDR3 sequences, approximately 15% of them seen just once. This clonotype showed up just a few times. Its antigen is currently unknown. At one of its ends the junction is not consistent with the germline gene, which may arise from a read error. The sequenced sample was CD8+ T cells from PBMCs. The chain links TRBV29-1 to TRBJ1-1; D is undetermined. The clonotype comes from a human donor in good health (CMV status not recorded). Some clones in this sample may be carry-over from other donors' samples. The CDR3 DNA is TGCAGCGTTGACCAATCTTACCTATTT. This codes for CSVDQSYLF.